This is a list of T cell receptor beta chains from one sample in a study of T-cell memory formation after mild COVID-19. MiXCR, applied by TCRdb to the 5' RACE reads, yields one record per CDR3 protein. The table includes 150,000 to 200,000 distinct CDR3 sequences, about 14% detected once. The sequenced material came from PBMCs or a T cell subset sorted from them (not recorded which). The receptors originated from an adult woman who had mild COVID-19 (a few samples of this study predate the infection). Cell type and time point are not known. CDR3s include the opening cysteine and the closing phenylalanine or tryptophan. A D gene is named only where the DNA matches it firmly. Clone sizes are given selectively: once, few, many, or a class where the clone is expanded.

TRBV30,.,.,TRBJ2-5,TGTGCCTGGAGTTACAATCAAGAGACCCAGTACTTC,CAWSYNQETQYF
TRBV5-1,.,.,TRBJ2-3,TGCGCCAGCAGCCGCGGACAGAGCACAGATACGCAGTATTTT,CASSRGQSTDTQYF
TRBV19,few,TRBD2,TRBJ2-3,TGTGCCAGTAGTGAATTAGCGGGAGCCCTCACAGATACGCAGTATTTT,CASSELAGALTDTQYF
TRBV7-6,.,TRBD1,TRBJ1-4,TGTGCCAGCAGCTTAGCCAGGGGGCACGAAAAACTGTTTTTT,CASSLARGHEKLFF
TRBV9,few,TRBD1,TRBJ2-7,TGTGCCAGCAGCGTAGGAGGGGGACAGGGGGCCTACGAGCAGTACTTC,CASSVGGGQGAYEQYF
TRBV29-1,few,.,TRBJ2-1,TGCAGCGTCGGGGGGACAGTAGCCGTCAATGAGCAGTTCTTC,CSVGGTVAVNEQFF
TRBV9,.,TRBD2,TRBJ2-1,TGTGCCAGCAGCTCCCGACTAGCGGGCTCCTACAATGAGCAGTTCTTC,CASSSRLAGSYNEQFF
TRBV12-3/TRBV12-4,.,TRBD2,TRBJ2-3,TGTGCCAGCAGGACTAGCGGGGGAGCCGATACGCAGTATTTT,CASRTSGGADTQYF
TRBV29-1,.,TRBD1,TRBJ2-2,TGCAGCGTTGAAGGTGGGGACAGGTCGCACGGGGAGCTGTTTTTT,CSVEGGDRSHGELFF
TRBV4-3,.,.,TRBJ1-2,TGCGCCAGCAGCCAAGCCCGGGATCCAGGCTACACCTTC,CASSQARDPGYTF
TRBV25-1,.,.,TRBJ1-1,TGTGCCAGCAGTGAGGCCAGTTGGGCTGAAGCTTTCTTT,CASSEASWAEAFF
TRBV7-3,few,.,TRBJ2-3,TGTGCCAGCAGTTCCGGGAGTGGCCCAGATACGCAGTATTTT,CASSSGSGPDTQYF
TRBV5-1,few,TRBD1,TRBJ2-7,TGCGCCAGCAGCATCGGGACAGGGTACTACGAGCAGTACTTC,CASSIGTGYYEQYF
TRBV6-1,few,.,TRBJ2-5,TGTGCCAGCAGTATGACCGGTTCGGAGACCCAGTACTTC,CASSMTGSETQYF
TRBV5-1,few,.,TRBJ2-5,TGCGCCAGCAGCCAGGAACCAGGGCTACCGTACCAAGAGACCCAGTACTTC,CASSQEPGLPYQETQYF
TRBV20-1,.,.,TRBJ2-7,TGCAGTGCTAGAGATCTGTTTATGGCAAGGGACTCCTACGAGCAGTACTTC,CSARDLFMARDSYEQYF
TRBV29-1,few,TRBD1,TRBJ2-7,TGCAGCGTTGAGGACAGGAGGACCTACGAGCAGTACTTC,CSVEDRRTYEQYF
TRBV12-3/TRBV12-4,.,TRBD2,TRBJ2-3,TGTGCCAGCAGTTTTAGCGGGGGGCCCATCACAGATACGCAGTATTTT,CASSFSGGPITDTQYF
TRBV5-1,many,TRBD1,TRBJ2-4,TGCGCCAGCAGCTTGGGACAGGGGGCCAAAAACATTCAGTACTTC,CASSLGQGAKNIQYF
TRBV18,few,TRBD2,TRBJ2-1,TGTGCCAGCTCAACGGGTAAATCACTAGCGGGAGTTGGTAATGAGCAGTTCTTC,CASSTGKSLAGVGNEQFF
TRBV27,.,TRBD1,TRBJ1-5,TGTGCCAGCAGTTCTAGGACAGGGGATCAGCCCCAGCATTTT,CASSSRTGDQPQHF
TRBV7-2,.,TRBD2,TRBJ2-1,TGTGCCAGCAGCTTAGTGAGCGGGGGGGCGAATGAGCAGTTCTTC,CASSLVSGGANEQFF
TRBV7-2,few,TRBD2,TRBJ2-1,TGTGCCAGCAACCTAGCTTGGCTAGCGGGGGGCCTAATATCCTACAATGAGCAGTTCTTC,CASNLAWLAGGLISYNEQFF
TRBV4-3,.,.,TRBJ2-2,TGCGCCAGCAGCCAAGAAGCAGACAATAAGGAGCTGTTTTTT,CASSQEADNKELFF
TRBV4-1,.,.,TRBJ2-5,TGCGCCAGCAGCCAATCCAGCCGAGAGACCCAGTACTTC,CASSQSSRETQYF
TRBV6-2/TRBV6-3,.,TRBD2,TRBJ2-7,TGTGCCAGCAGTTACGAAACTAGCGGAGCCTACGAGCAGTACTTC,CASSYETSGAYEQYF
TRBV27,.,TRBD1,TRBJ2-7,TGTGCCAGCAGTACCGGGACAGGGGTCGACGAGCAGTACTTC,CASSTGTGVDEQYF
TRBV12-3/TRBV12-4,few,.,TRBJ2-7,TGTGCCAGCAGTTACACTTCGACGGGAGCCTACGAGCAGTACTTC,CASSYTSTGAYEQYF
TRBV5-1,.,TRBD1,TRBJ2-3,TGCGCCAGCAGCTTGGGACAGGGGGCCCCCGGTCATCAGTATTTT,CASSLGQGAPGHQYF
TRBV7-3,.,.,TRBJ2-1,TGTGCCAGCAGCTTACGGGGTGTTGGGGAGCAGTTCTTC,CASSLRGVGEQFF
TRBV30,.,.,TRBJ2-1,TGTGCCTGGAGTTCCCAGTCCGGGTCCTACAATGAGCAGTTCTTC,CAWSSQSGSYNEQFF
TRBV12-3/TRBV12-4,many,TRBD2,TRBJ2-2,TGTGCCAGCAGTGAGACTAGCGGGGAGGTCACCGGGGAGCTGTTTTTT,CASSETSGEVTGELFF
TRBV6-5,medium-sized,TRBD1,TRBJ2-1,TGTGCCAGCGCATTGAGGACAGGGGGCAATGAGCAGTTCTTC,CASALRTGGNEQFF
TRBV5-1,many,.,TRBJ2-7,TGCGCCAGCAGCCTCGGACCATCCCACTGGCAGTACTTC,CASSLGPSHWQYF